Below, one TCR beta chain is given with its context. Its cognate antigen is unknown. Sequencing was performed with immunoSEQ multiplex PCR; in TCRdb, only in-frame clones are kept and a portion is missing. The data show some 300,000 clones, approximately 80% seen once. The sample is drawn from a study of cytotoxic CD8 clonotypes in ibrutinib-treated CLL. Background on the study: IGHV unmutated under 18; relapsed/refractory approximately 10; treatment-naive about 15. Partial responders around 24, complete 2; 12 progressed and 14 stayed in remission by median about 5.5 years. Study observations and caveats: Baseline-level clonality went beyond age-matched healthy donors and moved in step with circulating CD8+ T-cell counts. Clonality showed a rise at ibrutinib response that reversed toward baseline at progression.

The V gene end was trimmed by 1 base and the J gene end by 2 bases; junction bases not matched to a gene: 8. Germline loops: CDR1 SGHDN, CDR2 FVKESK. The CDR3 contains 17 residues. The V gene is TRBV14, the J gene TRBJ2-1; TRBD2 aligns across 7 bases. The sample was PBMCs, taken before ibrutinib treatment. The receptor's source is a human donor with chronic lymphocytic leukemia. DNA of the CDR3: TGTGCCAGCAGCCAAGCCCTAGGAGCGGGGACCTACAATGAGCAGTTCTTC. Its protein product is CASSQALGAGTYNEQFF.